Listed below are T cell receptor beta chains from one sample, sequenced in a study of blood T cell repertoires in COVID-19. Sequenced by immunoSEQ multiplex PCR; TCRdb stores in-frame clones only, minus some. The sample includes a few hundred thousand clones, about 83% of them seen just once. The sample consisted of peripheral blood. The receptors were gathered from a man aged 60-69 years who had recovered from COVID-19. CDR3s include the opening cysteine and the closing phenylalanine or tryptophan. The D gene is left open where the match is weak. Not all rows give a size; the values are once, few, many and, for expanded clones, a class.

CSVASPGQGYTF,TGCAGCGTTGCATCCCCTGGGCAAGGCTACACCTTC,.,TRBV29-1,TRBJ1-2,.
CATSDPLALSRADTQYF,TGTGCCACCAGTGACCCCTTGGCCTTATCTCGGGCAGATACGCAGTATTTT,.,TRBV24-1,TRBJ2-3,many
CASSQDYVSRGFSYNEQFF,TGTGCCAGCAGCCAAGATTACGTTTCCAGGGGATTCTCCTACAATGAGCAGTTCTTC,.,TRBV14,TRBJ2-1,few
CSAKHYEQYF,TGCAGTGCTAAGCACTACGAGCAGTACTTC,.,TRBV20-1,TRBJ2-7,.
CATSDFRDRANYGYTF,TGTGCCACCAGTGATTTCCGGGACAGAGCTAACTATGGCTACACCTTC,TRBD1,TRBV24-1,TRBJ1-2,.
CASSLGPPAAYSEQYF,TGTGCCAGCAGCTTGGGCCCCCCCGCAGCGTATAGCGAGCAGTACTTC,.,TRBV5-6,TRBJ2-7,.
CASSQDRVGNQPQHF,TGTGCCAGCAGCCAGGACAGGGTAGGCAATCAGCCCCAGCATTTT,TRBD1,TRBV7-9,TRBJ1-5,many
CASSKAGRVGQPQHF,TGTGCCAGCAGCAAGGCCGGCAGGGTGGGCCAGCCCCAGCATTTT,.,TRBV21-1,TRBJ1-5,.
CASSFRAGRGLTTNEQYF,TGTGCCAGCAGTTTCCGTGCAGGTAGGGGGCTCACAACCAACGAGCAGTACTTC,TRBD1,TRBV27,TRBJ2-7,few
CASSWTGYGYTF,TGTGCCAGCAGTTGGACAGGCTATGGCTACACCTTC,TRBD1,TRBV2,TRBJ1-2,.
CASSFRGQGYGYTF,TGTGCCAGCAGTTTCCGTGGACAGGGTTATGGCTACACCTTC,TRBD1,TRBV27,TRBJ1-2,.
CASSPGRGQGKYGYTF,TGTGCCAGTAGCCCGGGCCGAGGACAGGGGAAGTATGGCTACACCTTC,TRBD1,TRBV19,TRBJ1-2,.
CASSRHKGERGNQPQHF,TGTGCCAGCAGCCGTCATAAAGGGGAACGGGGCAATCAGCCCCAGCATTTT,.,TRBV7-6,TRBJ1-5,.
CASSNPGTGGSYEQYF,TGTGCCAGTAGTAACCCCGGGACAGGGGGCTCCTACGAGCAGTACTTC,TRBD1,TRBV19,TRBJ2-7,.
CATEPTSGRTDTQYF,TGTGCCACCGAGCCGACTAGCGGGAGAACAGATACGCAGTATTTT,TRBD2,TRBV7-9,TRBJ2-3,.
CASSLGGRDEQFF,TGTGCCAGCAGCTTAGGTGGCAGGGATGAGCAGTTCTTC,.,TRBV11-2,TRBJ2-1,.
CASLSFGLAGAEQFF,TGTGCCAGCCTTTCTTTCGGACTAGCGGGAGCTGAGCAGTTCTTC,TRBD2,TRBV27,TRBJ2-1,.
CASSVDGQGDSPLHF,TGTGCCAGCAGCGTAGACGGCCAGGGCGATTCACCCCTCCACTTT,.,TRBV9,TRBJ1-6,.
CASSPGQGNEKLFF,TGCGCCAGCAGCCCGGGACAGGGAAATGAAAAACTGTTTTTT,TRBD1,TRBV4-1,TRBJ1-4,.
CASSSSRQPIQETQYF,TGTGCCAGCAGCTCCTCCAGGCAGCCTATCCAAGAGACCCAGTACTTC,.,TRBV7-8,TRBJ2-5,.
CASSRDSDEKLFF,TGTGCCAGCAGCAGGGATTCGGATGAAAAACTGTTTTTT,.,TRBV7-9,TRBJ1-4,many
CAWSRPGLAYSTDTQYF,TGTGCCTGGAGTCGCCCCGGACTAGCGTATAGCACAGATACGCAGTATTTT,TRBD2,TRBV30,TRBJ2-3,.
CASSIDARGYGNTIYF,TGTGCCAGTAGTATTGACGCTAGAGGGTATGGAAACACCATATATTTT,.,TRBV19,TRBJ1-3,.
CTSSPIGLAPTDTQYF,TGTACCAGCTCCCCGATTGGACTAGCGCCCACAGATACGCAGTATTTT,TRBD2,TRBV18,TRBJ2-3,.
CASSWRRRGGDEAFF,TGTGCCAGTAGCTGGCGCCGCAGGGGCGGAGATGAAGCTTTCTTT,.,TRBV19,TRBJ1-1,.
CASSLLQGVGDQPQHF,TGTGCCAGCAGTTTGCTCCAGGGGGTAGGTGATCAGCCCCAGCATTTT,TRBD1,TRBV28,TRBJ1-5,.
CASSLYRGQPQHF,TGTGCCAGCAGTCTGTACAGGGGTCAGCCCCAGCATTTT,TRBD1,TRBV12-3/TRBV12-4,TRBJ1-5,.
CASMTGATGELFF,TGTGCCAGTATGACAGGGGCGACCGGGGAGCTGTTTTTT,TRBD1,TRBV19,TRBJ2-2,.
CASSLAGGRTDTQYF,TGTGCCAGCAGCTTAGCGGGGGGTCGTACAGATACGCAGTATTTT,.,TRBV7-6,TRBJ2-3,.
CATENGRGDHVEQYF,TGTGCCACCGAAAATGGGAGGGGCGATCATGTCGAGCAGTACTTC,TRBD2,TRBV24-1,TRBJ2-7,few
CASSLRRERQYF,TGCGCCAGCAGCTTGAGGCGGGAGAGGCAGTACTTC,TRBD2,TRBV5-1,TRBJ2-7,.
CATAGRRGELFTDTQYF,TGTGCCACCGCGGGACGGCGGGGGGAATTGTTCACAGATACGCAGTATTTT,TRBD2,TRBV15,TRBJ2-3,.
CASSSGQGPYSNQPQHF,TGTGCCAGTAGTAGCGGCCAGGGCCCATATAGCAATCAGCCCCAGCATTTT,.,TRBV19,TRBJ1-5,.
CASSWGQAQNTIYF,TGTGCCAGCAGCTGGGGACAGGCTCAAAACACCATATATTTT,TRBD1,TRBV5-4,TRBJ1-3,once
CASSFPGTGVHEQYF,TGTGCCAGCAGCTTCCCAGGGACAGGGGTCCACGAGCAGTACTTC,TRBD1,TRBV7-8,TRBJ2-7,few
CASSITGTNMGSPLHF,TGTGCCAGCAGCATCACAGGGACAAATATGGGTTCACCCCTCCACTTT,.,TRBV7-2,TRBJ1-6,.
CASSPGGLAGNLRELFF,TGCGCCAGCAGCCCAGGGGGCCTAGCGGGGAATCTCCGGGAGCTGTTTTTT,.,TRBV5-1,TRBJ2-2,.
CASSQDFGRDPTFF,TGCGCCAGCAGCCAAGATTTCGGGCGGGACCCTACTTTTTTT,.,TRBV4-3,TRBJ1-4,.
CASSQDKEGARYGYTF,TGTGCCAGCAGCCAAGATAAGGAGGGGGCCCGGTATGGCTACACCTTC,TRBD1,TRBV4-2,TRBJ1-2,.